This T cell receptor beta chain was sequenced for a study of molecular identifiers for immune sequencing clone quantification. Trimming took 5 bases from V and 4 from J; bases not matched to a gene: 4. This CDR3 contains 13 residues. This clonotype was seen many times. Using its own MiXCR run on the PCR reads, TCRdb lists one record per CDR3 protein. The sample holds approximately 670,000 distinct CDR3 sequences, 20% seen once. The sequence was obtained from a human donor in good health. Some libraries in this study had Jurkat cell RNA spiked in. This sequence joins TRBV12-3 or TRBV12-4 and TRBJ2-5; 7 nucleotides line up with TRBD2. Sequencing used naive CD8+ T cells from blood, with Jurkat cell RNA spiked in. The subset here: FACS-sorted CD8+CD4-CCR7+CD45RA+ naive T cells. Here the CDR3 DNA reads TGTGCCAGCAGTAACAGCGGGGCAGAGACCCAGTACTTC. This translates into CASSNSGAETQYF.